This T cell receptor (beta chain) originates from a study of T-cell memory formation after mild COVID-19. Study observations and caveats: From day 15 to 85, contracting clones were balanced between CD4 and CD8, whereas later expanders leaned toward CD4+.

A word on this clonotype: Its target is unknown.

TCRdb redid the calling of the 5' RACE reads with MiXCR, one entry per CDR3 protein. The sample has fewer than 60,000 distinct CDR3 sequences, 28% seen once. Trimming removed 6 bases from V and 0 bases from J, with 13 bases in between. Germline CDR1 is SGHRS and CDR2 is YFSETQ. CDR3 size: 15 residues. The chain combines TRBV5-1 with TRBJ2-1; D is ambiguous. Material for sequencing was PBMCs or a T cell subset sorted from them (not recorded which). The receptor was isolated from a man aged 18 to 29 who had mild COVID-19 (a few samples of this study predate the infection). Cell type and time point are not known. CDR3 residues: CASKSDTSSYNEQFF. CDR3 coding DNA: TGCGCCAGCAAAAGCGACACGAGCTCCTACAATGAGCAGTTCTTC.